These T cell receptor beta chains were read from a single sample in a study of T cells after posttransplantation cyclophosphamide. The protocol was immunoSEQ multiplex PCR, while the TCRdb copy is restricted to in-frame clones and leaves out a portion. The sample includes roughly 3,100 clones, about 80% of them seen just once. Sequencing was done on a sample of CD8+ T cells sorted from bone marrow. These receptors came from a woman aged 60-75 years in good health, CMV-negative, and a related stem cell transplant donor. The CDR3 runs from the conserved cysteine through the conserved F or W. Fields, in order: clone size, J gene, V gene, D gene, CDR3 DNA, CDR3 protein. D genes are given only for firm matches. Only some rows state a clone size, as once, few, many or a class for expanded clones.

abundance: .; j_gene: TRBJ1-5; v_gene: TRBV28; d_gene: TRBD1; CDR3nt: TGTGCCAGCAGCCGGCAGGGGGCTCGGGATCAGCCCCAGCATTTT; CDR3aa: CASSRQGARDQPQHF
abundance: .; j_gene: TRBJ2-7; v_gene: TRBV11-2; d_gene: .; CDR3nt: TGTGCCAGCAGCATTTCGACGGGCTCCTACGAGCAGTACTTC; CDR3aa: CASSISTGSYEQYF
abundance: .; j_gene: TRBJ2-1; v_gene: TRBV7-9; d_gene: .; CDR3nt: TGTGCCAGCAGCCGGCAGGGACTCTACAATGAGCAGTTCTTC; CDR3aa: CASSRQGLYNEQFF
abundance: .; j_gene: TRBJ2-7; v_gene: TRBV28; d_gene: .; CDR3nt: TGTGCCAGCAGTTTCAGCTCCTACGAGCAGTACTTC; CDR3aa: CASSFSSYEQYF
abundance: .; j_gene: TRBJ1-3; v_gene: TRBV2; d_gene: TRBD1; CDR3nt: TGTGCCAGCAGTGCCACAGAGACAGGGGGTGCTGGAAACACCATATATTTT; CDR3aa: CASSATETGGAGNTIYF
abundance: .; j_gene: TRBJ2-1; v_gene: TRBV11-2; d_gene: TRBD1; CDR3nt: TGTGCCAGCAGCTTGGGACAGAGGCTCGACAATGAGCAGTTCTTC; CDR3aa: CASSLGQRLDNEQFF
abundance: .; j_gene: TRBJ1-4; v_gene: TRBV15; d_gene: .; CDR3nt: TGTGCCACCAGCAGAGTCGGCGGGAGGGAAAAACTGTTTTTT; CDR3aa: CATSRVGGREKLFF
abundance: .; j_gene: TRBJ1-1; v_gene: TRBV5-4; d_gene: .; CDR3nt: TGTGCCAGCAGCTTATCTAATTCTGAAGCTTTCTTT; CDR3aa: CASSLSNSEAFF
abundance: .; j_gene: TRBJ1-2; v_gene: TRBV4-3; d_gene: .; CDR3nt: TGCGCCAGCAGCCAAGATATGGGAGGTGCCAATGGCTACACCTTC; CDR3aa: CASSQDMGGANGYTF
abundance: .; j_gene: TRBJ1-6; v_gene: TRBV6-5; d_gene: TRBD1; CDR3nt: TGTGCCAGCAACCCGACAGGGAATAATTCCCCCCTCCACTTT; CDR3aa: CASNPTGNNSPLHF
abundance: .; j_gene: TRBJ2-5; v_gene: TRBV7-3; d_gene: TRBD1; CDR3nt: TGTGCCAGCAGCTTGGGACAGGGGGAGACCCAGTACTTC; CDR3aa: CASSLGQGETQYF
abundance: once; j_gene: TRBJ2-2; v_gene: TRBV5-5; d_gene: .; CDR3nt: TGTGCCAGCAGCCCCTCCGGGACACGAACCACCGGGGAGCTGTTTTTT; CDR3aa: CASSPSGTRTTGELFF
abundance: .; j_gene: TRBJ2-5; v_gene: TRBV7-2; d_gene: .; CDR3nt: TGTGCCAGCAGCCCCGGGGGGACCCAGTACTTC; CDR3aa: CASSPGGTQYF
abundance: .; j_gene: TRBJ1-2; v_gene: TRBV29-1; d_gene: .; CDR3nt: TGCAGCGTTGAAGACGGGGTGGAGGGGCGTAACTATGGCTACACCTTC; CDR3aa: CSVEDGVEGRNYGYTF
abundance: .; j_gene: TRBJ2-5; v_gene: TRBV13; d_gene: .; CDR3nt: TGTGCCAGCAGCCTCTACACACAGTACCAAGAGACCCAGTACTTC; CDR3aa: CASSLYTQYQETQYF
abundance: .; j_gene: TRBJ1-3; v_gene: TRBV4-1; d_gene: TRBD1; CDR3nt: TGCGCCAGCAGCCTAATACAGGGGACTGGAAACACCATATATTTT; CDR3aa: CASSLIQGTGNTIYF
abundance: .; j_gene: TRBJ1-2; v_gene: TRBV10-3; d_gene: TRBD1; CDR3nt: TGTGCCATCAGTGAGTCGGGGGACAGGCCGAACTATGGCTACACCTTC; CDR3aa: CAISESGDRPNYGYTF
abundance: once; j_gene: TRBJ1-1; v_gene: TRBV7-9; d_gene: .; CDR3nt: TGTGCCAGCAGCTTAGACAGGGATTTCACTGAAGCTTTCTTT; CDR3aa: CASSLDRDFTEAFF
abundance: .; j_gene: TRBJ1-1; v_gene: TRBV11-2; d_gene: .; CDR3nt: TGTGCCAGCAGGTCCGAGGGTTGGACTGAAGCTTTCTTT; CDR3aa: CASRSEGWTEAFF
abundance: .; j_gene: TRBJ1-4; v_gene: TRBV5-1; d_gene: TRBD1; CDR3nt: TGCGCCAGCAGCCCGGACAGGGACCCCTTTACGATGTTTTTT; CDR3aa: CASSPDRDPFTMFF
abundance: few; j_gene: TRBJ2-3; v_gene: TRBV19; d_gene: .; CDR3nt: TGTGCCAGTGAGGGAGATACGCAGTATTTT; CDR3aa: CASEGDTQYF
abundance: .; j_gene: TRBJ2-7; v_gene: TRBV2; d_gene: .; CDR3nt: TGTGCCAGCAGCTCCCAAGGGGCGTCACAGTACGAGCAGTACTTC; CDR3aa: CASSSQGASQYEQYF
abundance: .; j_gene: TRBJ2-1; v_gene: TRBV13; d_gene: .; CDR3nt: TGTGCCAGCAGCTTACTGGGCGATGAGCAGTTCTTC; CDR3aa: CASSLLGDEQFF
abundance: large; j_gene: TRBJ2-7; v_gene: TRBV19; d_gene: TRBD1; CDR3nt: TGTGCCAGTAGTACTACCCCCGGACAGGCGGGGCAGTACTTC; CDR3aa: CASSTTPGQAGQYF
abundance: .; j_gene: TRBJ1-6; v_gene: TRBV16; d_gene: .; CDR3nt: TGTGCCAACAGCCCTGGGGGGTTTCATTATAATTCACCCCTCCACTTT; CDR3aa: CANSPGGFHYNSPLHF
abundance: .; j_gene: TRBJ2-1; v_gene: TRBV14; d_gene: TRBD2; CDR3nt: TGTGCCAGCAGTGGCGCCGCGGGAGGGCGTAGTGAGCAGTTCTTC; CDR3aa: CASSGAAGGRSEQFF
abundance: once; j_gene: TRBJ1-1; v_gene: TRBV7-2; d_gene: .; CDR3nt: TGTGCCGGCACACGAACCGGGTTTAACACTGAAGCTTTCTTT; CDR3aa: CAGTRTGFNTEAFF
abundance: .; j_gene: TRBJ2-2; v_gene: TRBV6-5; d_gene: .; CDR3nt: TGTGCCAGCAGTTACTCCGCGGTTGGAGGGGAGCTGTTTTTT; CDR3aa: CASSYSAVGGELFF
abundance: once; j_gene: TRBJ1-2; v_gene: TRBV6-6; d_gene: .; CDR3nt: TGTGCCAGCAGTTACTCGCTCAGATCTAACTATGGCTACACCTTC; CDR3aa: CASSYSLRSNYGYTF
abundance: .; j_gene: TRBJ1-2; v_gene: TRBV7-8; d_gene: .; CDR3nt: TGTGCCAGCAGCTTAGGTAGCTATGGCTACACCTTC; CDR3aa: CASSLGSYGYTF
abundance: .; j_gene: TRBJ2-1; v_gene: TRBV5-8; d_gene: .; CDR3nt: TGTGCCAGCAGCTTGCTTCTGTACAATGAGCAGTTCTTC; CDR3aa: CASSLLLYNEQFF
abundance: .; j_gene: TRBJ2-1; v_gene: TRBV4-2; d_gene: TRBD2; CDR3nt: TGTGCCAGCAGCCAAGATGGGACTAGCGGGGGCAATGAGCAGTTCTTC; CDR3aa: CASSQDGTSGGNEQFF
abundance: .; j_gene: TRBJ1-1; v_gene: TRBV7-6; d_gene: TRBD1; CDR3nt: TGTGCCAGCAGCCCCGACAGGGAAGGGCCGGCTGAAGCTTTCTTT; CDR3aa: CASSPDREGPAEAFF
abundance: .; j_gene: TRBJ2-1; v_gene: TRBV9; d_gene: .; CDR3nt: TGTGCCAGCAGCGACGGGTCATTCAATGAGCAGTTCTTC; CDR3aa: CASSDGSFNEQFF
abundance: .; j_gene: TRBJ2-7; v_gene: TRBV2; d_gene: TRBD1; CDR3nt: TGTGCCACCAGACCCGGGACAGGGTCCTACGAGCAGTACTTC; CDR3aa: CATRPGTGSYEQYF
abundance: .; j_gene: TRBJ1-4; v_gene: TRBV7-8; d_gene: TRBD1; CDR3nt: TGTGCCAGCAGCCTCCTCGGACAGGGGATGTATGAAAAACTGTTTTTT; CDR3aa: CASSLLGQGMYEKLFF
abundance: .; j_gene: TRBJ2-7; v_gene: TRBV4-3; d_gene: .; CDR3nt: TGCGCCAGCAGCCAAGAATTTGCGCCGACCTACGAGCAGTACTTC; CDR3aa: CASSQEFAPTYEQYF
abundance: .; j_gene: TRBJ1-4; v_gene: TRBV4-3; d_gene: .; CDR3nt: TGCGCCAGCAGCCAAGATTCGACAGTCTCTGAAAAACTGTTTTTT; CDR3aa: CASSQDSTVSEKLFF
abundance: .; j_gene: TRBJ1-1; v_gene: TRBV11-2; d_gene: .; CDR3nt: TGTGCCAGCAGCTCGTATGACACTGAAGCTTTCTTT; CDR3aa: CASSSYDTEAFF